These 5 T cell receptor beta chains originate from one sample sequenced in a study of T cells in women clearing cervical HPV infection. Libraries were prepared by immunoSEQ multiplex PCR; TCRdb keeps only in-frame clonotypes and omits some of them. Its table records some 39,000 clones. Sequencing was done on a sample of blood buffy coat. These receptors all stem from a woman aged 18 to 75 with a cervical HPV16 infection that either progressed to CIN3+ or cleared (not recorded which).

Remarks on this clone: The read ends 3 residues before the CDR3 terminus; that terminus is restored from the germline J gene. The chain joins TRBV20-1 to TRBJ2-3; D is possibly TRBD2 (6 bases). CDR1 is DFQATT, CDR2 SNEGSKA, per germline (reference sequence). Trimming removed 0 bases from V and 7 bases from J, with 11 bases in between. The CDR3 sequence is 13 residues long. The CDR3 bases that were read are TGCAGTGCTAGAGAGGCGGGAAGGAATACG. Protein sequence: CSAREAGRNT. The complete CDR3 sequence is CSAREAGRNTQYF.

A note on this clone: The sequenced fragment ends 3 residues before the CDR3 boundary, so the rest is inferred from the germline J gene. The chain carries TRBV7-6 and TRBJ1-1; no clear D. Trimming shortened V by 4 bases and J by 2 bases, and 8 bases separated the two germline ends. Germline assignment: CDR1 SGHVS and CDR2 FNYEAQ. CDR3 length equals 13 residues. This chain's CDR3 is CASSYQSNTEAFF. The part of the CDR3 DNA that was read is TGTGCCAGCAGCTATCAATCCAACACTGAA.

A note on this clone: From the germline J gene comes the end of the CDR3, since the read stops 3 residues before it. The V call is TRBV7-9, the J call TRBJ1-2; a possible D gene is TRBD1 (6 bases). This CDR3 comprises 15 residues. The germline CDR1 and CDR2 sequences are SEHNR and FQNEAQ (reference sequence). The CDR3 here is CASTPPSGGPQTYTF. The CDR3 bases that were read are TGTGCCAGCACCCCTCCCAGCGGGGGGCCCCAGACC.

In the case of this clone: The read ends 3 residues shy of where the CDR3 ends; the end is completed using the germline J gene. The genes are TRBV20-1 and TRBJ2-5; the match to TRBD2 covers 7 bases. This CDR3 comprises 13 residues. Trimming took 7 bases from V and 5 from J; bases not matched to a gene: 10. CDR1 DFQATT and CDR2 SNEGSKA come from the germline V gene (reference sequence). The CDR3 is CSVRGEVDETQYF. The CDR3 DNA, read in part, is TGCAGTGTTCGGGGGGAGGTAGATGAGACC.

A word on this clone: The read comes to an end 3 residues before the CDR3 does, leaving the germline J gene to fill in the end. The J gene is TRBJ1-1, the V gene TRBV7-9; tentatively, D is TRBD1 (5 bases). The germline gives CDR1 SEHNR, CDR2 FQNEAQ (reference sequence). V was cut by 1 base and J by 7 bases, with 13 bases left in between. The CDR3 has 14 residues. The DNA read from the CDR3 is TGTGCCAGCAGCTTAGTCCGACAGACCAATGAA. This codes for CASSLVRQTNE. The whole CDR3 protein is CASSLVRQTNEAFF.